This T cell receptor beta chain was sequenced for a study of blood T cell repertoires in COVID-19. The overall study: Sample material is recorded as cDNA or gDNA derived from T cells, B-cell-depleted T cells, or PBMCs.

The trim removed 7 bases at V and 2 bases at J, leaving 3 bases unmatched. CDR3 length: 13 residues. Germline lookup yields CDR1 WSHSY and CDR2 SAAADI. Assay used: immunoSEQ multiplex PCR; TCRdb lists only in-frame clones, some missing. The table lists a few hundred thousand clones, roughly 88% of them singletons. The source is a woman in her 30s with active or convalescent COVID-19. The V gene is TRBV10-2, the J gene TRBJ2-7; 9 bases agree with TRBD2. Sequencing was performed on peripheral blood. CDR3 in amino acids: CASTQRGAYEQYF. The CDR3 nucleotides are TGCGCCAGCACTCAGCGGGGGGCCTACGAGCAGTACTTC.